The 27 T cell receptor beta chains given below trace back to one sample, sequenced in a study of beta chain features in type 1 diabetes. Expressed TCRB transcripts were sequenced because the entire RNA isolate underwent reverse transcription. This table comes from immunoSEQ multiplex PCR, and its TCRdb copy is limited to in-frame clones, with some not included. The table records 160,000 or so clones, just over 9% of them present only once. Sequenced input: central memory CD4+ T cells from blood. These receptors all come from a woman aged 18-30 years in good health.

The chain carries TRBV2 and TRBJ2-5, with 7 bases fitting TRBD2. Losses at the gene ends were 6 bases for V and 4 bases for J; bases not matched to a gene: 2. Germline CDR1 is SNHLY and CDR2 is FYNNEI. The CDR3 covers 12 residues. CDR3 nucleotide sequence: TGTGCCAGCAGGGGCGGGGGAGAGACCCAGTACTTC. The encoded protein is CASRGGGETQYF.

This chain joins TRBV30 and TRBJ2-2; D may be TRBD1 (7 bases). Per the germline V gene, CDR1 is GTSNPN and CDR2 is SVGIG (reference sequence). Trimming took off 1 base at V and 0 bases at J, with 9 bases between the two ends. The CDR3 runs to 15 residues. This chain's CDR3 is CAWSGRGANTGELFF. The CDR3 nucleotides read TGTGCCTGGAGTGGCAGGGGGGCGAACACCGGGGAGCTGTTTTTT.

The chain couples TRBV23-1 to TRBJ2-5; D is unclear. Matching the DNA end better, TRBJ2-7 makes the J call doubtful. TRBV23-1 counts as an open reading frame of uncertain function. The CDR3 is 14 residues long. CDR3 residues: CASSSCRLMGEQYF. The CDR3 nucleotides are TGCGCCAGCAGTTCCTGTCGCCTTATGGGCGAGCAGTACTTC.

The V call is TRBV7-3, the J call TRBJ1-1; TRBD1 aligns across 9 bases. Trimming removed 5 bases from V and 10 bases from J; junction bases left unmatched: 11. CDR3 length equals 14 residues. Germline V CDR1 and CDR2: SGHTA, FQGTGA. The CDR3 reads CASSPGQGQGLAFF. The CDR3 DNA sequence: TGTGCCAGCAGCCCAGGACAGGGGCAGGGTCTAGCTTTCTTT.

In nucleotides, the CDR3 is TGTGCCATCGGACAGATGGCGGGAGGCAATCAGCCCCAGCATTTT. Translated: CAIGQMAGGNQPQHF. The chain links TRBV10-3 to TRBJ1-5, with D tentatively TRBD1 (6 bases). The V end was cut by 8 bases, the J end by 2 bases, with 16 bases between. Germline lookup yields CDR1 ENHRY and CDR2 SYGVKD. CDR3 length equals 15 residues.

This clone came up many times. The rearrangement links TRBV15 to TRBJ2-2; D is possibly TRBD2 (5 bases). Germline V gene data show CDR1 as LNHNV and CDR2 as YYDKDF (reference sequence). V lost 3 bases to trimming and J lost 6 bases, with 8 bases between them. The CDR3 covers 13 residues. The DNA for the CDR3 is TGTGCCACCAGCAGTTGGGAGTCCGGGGAGCTGTTTTTT. This translates into CATSSWESGELFF.

This clone showed up just a few times. This chain joins TRBV5-4 and TRBJ2-4, with 9 bases lining up with TRBD1. In germline, CDR1 is SGHNT, CDR2 YYREEE (reference sequence). V shed 4 bases, J shed 9 bases, and the junction held 8 bases outside the gene matches. The CDR3 is made up of 14 amino acids. CDR3 DNA sequence: TGTGCCAGCAGCCCGGACAGGGGAACGAGCATTCAGTACTTC. Amino acid sequence: CASSPDRGTSIQYF.

This clone was observed a few times. This sequence joins TRBV4-2 and TRBJ1-2, with 8 bases aligning to TRBD1. J lost 7 bases, V lost 1 base, and 5 bases had no gene match. Germline V gene lookup returns CDR1 LGHNA and CDR2 YNFKEQ. The CDR3 extends over 14 amino acids. The CDR3 protein is CASSQGSGGGGYTF. The CDR3 bases are TGTGCCAGCAGCCAAGGGTCAGGGGGCGGTGGCTACACCTTC.

V and J are TRBV2 and TRBJ2-1; TRBD1 matches 10 bases. Trimming removed 6 bases from V and 1 base from J; junction bases left unmatched: 6. The CDR3 contains 16 residues. Germline values: CDR1 SNHLY, CDR2 FYNNEI. The CDR3 reads CASRATGGVSYNEQFF. Written as DNA, the CDR3 is TGTGCCAGCAGAGCGACAGGGGGCGTATCCTACAATGAGCAGTTCTTC.

This clone was recorded a few times. This rearrangement joins TRBV30 to TRBJ2-3, with D unresolved. Trimming removed 3 bases at V and 0 bases at J, with 7 bases between. This CDR3 has 13 residues. Germline CDR1 is GTSNPN and CDR2 is SVGIG (reference sequence). In nucleotides, the CDR3 is TGTGCCTGGAGCGACGGGAGCACAGATACGCAGTATTTT. Translated: CAWSDGSTDTQYF.

This clone has just a few counts. The chain recombines TRBV29-1 with TRBJ1-1; 8 bases are a match to TRBD1. The CDR3 is 13 amino acids. Germline CDR1 SQVTM, CDR2 ANQGSEA. The CDR3 loop is CAAGGGSTTEAFF. The CDR3 DNA is TGCGCGGCAGGGGGCGGGAGTACCACTGAAGCTTTCTTT.

This clone was seen a few times. The sample contains more than one DNA sequence encoding this CDR3. The V call is TRBV2, the J call TRBJ1-2, with unresolved D. Germline V gives CDR1 SNHLY, CDR2 FYNNEI. CDR3 size: 12 residues. Trimming removed 6 bases at V and 2 bases at J, with 7 bases between. CDR3 protein: CASSPTNYGYTF. The CDR3, as DNA: TGTGCCAGCAGCCCCACAAACTATGGCTACACCTTC.

This clone showed up just a few times. V and J are TRBV6-1 and TRBJ2-7, with a possible D match to TRBD1 (7 bases). Germline CDR1 MNHNS, CDR2 SASEGT. The CDR3 consists of 13 residues. V dropped 7 bases and J dropped 6 bases, with 16 bases sitting between them. The CDR3 region is CASTAGQLGEQYF. In DNA form, the CDR3 reads TGTGCCAGCACGGCGGGACAGCTTGGCGAGCAGTACTTC.

This chain joins TRBV4-1 and TRBJ2-5; 12 bases map to TRBD2. The J segment lost 5 bases and the V segment lost 0 bases, leaving 7 bases of the junction unmatched. CDR3 length: 17 residues. From germline, CDR1 is MGHRA and CDR2 YSYEKL. The CDR3 coding sequence is TGCGCCAGCAGCCAAGATAGCCTAGCGGGAGGGCAGGAGACCCAGTACTTC. It specifies CASSQDSLAGGQETQYF.

There are a few counts of this clone. This chain joins TRBV11-2 and TRBJ2-3; 8 bases agree with TRBD1. Germline V gene lookup returns CDR1 SGHAT and CDR2 FQNNGV. This CDR3 is 13 amino acids long. V gave up 0 bases and J gave up 12 bases; unmatched junction bases: 5. DNA of the CDR3: TGTGCCAGCAGCTTAGAAGCGACAGGGGCCCAGTATTTT. Its translation: CASSLEATGAQYF.

This clone was counted between two and nine times. V and J are TRBV5-1 and TRBJ2-1; unclear D gene. The V gene lost 0 bases and the J gene lost 2 bases, with 12 bases spanning the gap. Germline CDR1 reads SGHRS; CDR2 reads YFSETQ. The CDR3 is 16 residues long. CDR3 sequence (DNA): TGCGCCAGCAGCTTGGTCCCCAGCGCCGCCTACAATGAGCAGTTCTTC. Translation gives CASSLVPSAAYNEQFF.

The chain uses TRBV10-3 and TRBJ1-1; TRBD1 matches at 7 bases. CDR3 size: 14 residues. CDR1 is ENHRY, CDR2 SYGVKD, per germline. V gave up 5 bases and J gave up 10 bases; unmatched junction bases: 13. CDR3 in amino acids: CAISQGTALDGAFF. DNA for the CDR3: TGTGCCATCAGTCAGGGGACAGCCCTAGATGGAGCTTTCTTT.

The chain links TRBV4-3 to TRBJ2-5; no firm D call. CDR3 size: 14 residues. V lost 0 bases and J 3 bases, leaving 8 bases between the germline ends. The germline V gene encodes CDR1 LGHNA and CDR2 YSLEER. CDR3 protein: CASSQDWQKETQYF. In nucleotides, the CDR3 is TGCGCCAGCAGCCAAGATTGGCAGAAAGAGACCCAGTACTTC.

The chain couples TRBV30 to TRBJ2-3; no reliable D call. Trimming took off 0 bases at V and 4 bases at J, with 11 bases between the two ends. The CDR3 spans 14 residues. CDR1 is GTSNPN and CDR2 is SVGIG in the germline V gene (reference sequence). This chain's CDR3 is CAWSVGVNPDTQYF. The CDR3 coding sequence is TGTGCCTGGAGTGTAGGAGTGAACCCAGATACGCAGTATTTT.

V gene TRBV6-1 combines with J gene TRBJ1-5; a weak D match, TRBD1 (5 bases). CDR1 and CDR2 from the germline V gene are MNHNS and SASEGT. Between the trimmed V and J ends, which lost 2 bases and 1 base, there was a span of 21 bases. The CDR3 runs to 19 residues. Here the CDR3 reads CASSEWTTWDPWSNQPQHF. CDR3 DNA sequence: TGTGCCAGCAGTGAATGGACTACTTGGGACCCTTGGAGCAATCAGCCCCAGCATTTT.

The chain links TRBV5-1 to TRBJ1-5; no definite D call. The CDR3 spans 13 residues. Per germline, CDR1 SGHRS and CDR2 YFSETQ. V was shortened by 0 bases and J by 5 bases, with 6 bases between the two germline ends. The DNA of the CDR3 is TGCGCCAGCAGCTTGGCCGGGGATCAGCCCCAGCATTTT. Amino acids: CASSLAGDQPQHF.

This clone was found a few times. J is TRBJ2-1 and V is TRBV18; D may be TRBD2 (7 bases). Per the germline V gene, CDR1 is KGHSH and CDR2 is LQKENI. V lost 8 bases, J lost 9 bases, and 17 bases lay in between. This CDR3 is 13 amino acids long. The CDR3 nucleotides read TGTGCCAGCCGAGCGGGAAGGGACACTGAGCAGTTCTTC. Translated, it gives CASRAGRDTEQFF.

This clone has just a few counts. The chain combines TRBV4-1 with TRBJ2-2; weak D call: TRBD1 (6 bases). The V and J ends lost 2 bases and 13 bases respectively, with 17 bases between them. This CDR3 has 14 residues. Germline V gene lookup returns CDR1 MGHRA and CDR2 YSYEKL. The DNA for the CDR3 is TGCGCCAGCAGCCAACCTGGACAGCCCGGGATGCTGTTTTTT. It is translated as CASSQPGQPGMLFF.

The chain uses TRBV4-2 and TRBJ1-1, with D unresolved. Looked up from germline, CDR1 is LGHNA and CDR2 is YNFKEQ. The CDR3 is made up of 14 amino acids. V lost 4 bases, J lost 7 bases, and 16 bases lay in between. The CDR3, as DNA: TGTGCCAGCAGCCCCCCTGCCGACACCAATGAAGCTTTCTTT. Translated, it gives CASSPPADTNEAFF.

The V call is TRBV5-1, the J call TRBJ2-7; D remains unclear. Germline V lookup: CDR1 SGHRS, CDR2 YFSETQ. V lost 5 bases to trimming and J lost 0 bases, with 15 bases between them. The CDR3 sequence is 15 residues long. The CDR3 region is CASSPIISGSYEQYF. The CDR3 bases are TGCGCCAGCAGTCCAATCATCTCAGGCTCCTACGAGCAGTACTTC.

This clone has a handful of counts. The gene calls are TRBV11-2 and TRBJ2-2; 7 nucleotides match TRBD2. Trimming took 0 bases from V and 3 from J; bases not matched to a gene: 4. The CDR3 has 16 amino acids. Germline V CDR1 and CDR2: SGHAT, FQNNGV. CDR3 in DNA: TGTGCCAGCAGCTTAGAGTGGGGGAGGGACACCGGGGAGCTGTTTTTT. Its translation is CASSLEWGRDTGELFF.

This clone has just a few counts. The chain couples TRBV11-1 to TRBJ2-7, with TRBD2 as a possible D gene (6 bases). The germline V gene encodes CDR1 SGHAT and CDR2 FQDESV (reference sequence). V was cut by 4 bases and J by 3 bases, with 7 bases left in between. The CDR3 is 12 amino acids. The CDR3 sequence is CASSSGDYEQYF. DNA for the CDR3: TGTGCCAGCAGCTCGGGAGACTACGAGCAGTACTTC.